Below are 19 T cell receptor beta chains sequenced from a single sample in a study of T-cell memory formation after mild COVID-19. TCRdb called the 5' RACE reads again in MiXCR, with one record for every CDR3 protein. This table holds roughly 600,000 distinct CDR3 sequences, roughly 18% found once. The specimen was PBMCs or a T cell subset sorted from them (not recorded which). The origin of the receptors is an adult woman who had mild COVID-19 (a few samples of this study predate the infection). Cell type and time point are not known.

This chain joins TRBV29-1 and TRBJ2-1; the D gene is possibly TRBD2 (5 bases). V was cut by 4 bases and J by 3 bases, with 13 bases left in between. This CDR3 spans 14 amino acids. The germline gives CDR1 SQVTM, CDR2 ANQGSEA. The CDR3 spells CSVGFLALYNEQFF. The CDR3 DNA sequence: TGCAGCGTTGGGTTCCTAGCCCTCTACAATGAGCAGTTCTTC.

V is TRBV6-5 and J is TRBJ2-1, with no clear D. The CDR3 is made up of 16 amino acids. Trimming took 8 bases from V and 0 from J, leaving 17 bases between them. The V gene's germline CDR1 is MNHEY and CDR2 SVGAGI. The CDR3 nucleotides are TGTGCCAGCCGTCTCCTTCAAGTGAGCTCCTACAATGAGCAGTTCTTC. Amino acids: CASRLLQVSSYNEQFF.

This clonotype turned up a few times. A much more abundant neighbour one base away suggests this may be a read error. The J gene is TRBJ1-1, the V gene TRBV7-9; the D is unclear. The CDR3 length is 12 residues. Germline-derived CDR1 and CDR2 are SEHNR and FQNEAQ (reference sequence). The V end lost 0 bases, the J end lost 6 bases, and 5 bases lay between the germline ends. CDR3 DNA: TGTGCCAGCAGCTTAGCGGGGTCTGAAGCTTTCTTT. It codes for CASSLAGSEAFF.

The chain links TRBV3-1 to TRBJ2-1; D may be TRBD2 (6 bases). Per germline, CDR1 LGHDT and CDR2 YNNKEL (reference sequence). The CDR3 totals 17 residues. V dropped 4 bases and J dropped 2 bases, with 18 bases sitting between them. The CDR3 is CASSPGWGETTYNEQFF. CDR3 bases: TGTGCCAGCAGCCCCGGATGGGGGGAAACTACCTACAATGAGCAGTTCTTC.

There are many counts of this clonotype. The chain joins TRBV4-1 to TRBJ2-2; D ambiguous. This CDR3 has 16 amino acids. Germline V gene lookup returns CDR1 MGHRA and CDR2 YSYEKL. V lost 1 base and J 3 bases, leaving 12 bases between the germline ends. CDR3 DNA: TGCGCCAGCAGCCAAGGACACAATGGGGACACCGGGGAGCTGTTTTTT. Translation gives CASSQGHNGDTGELFF.

Ten or more counts support this clonotype. The chain carries TRBV18 and TRBJ2-7; TRBD2 matches 8 bases. The length of the CDR3 is 14 residues. V trimming: 1 base; J trimming: 3 bases; junction bases outside the gene matches: 2. Germline values: CDR1 KGHSH, CDR2 LQKENI. In DNA form, the CDR3 reads TGTGCCAGCTCACCACTCGGGGGGGTCTACGAGCAGTACTTC. Protein: CASSPLGGVYEQYF.

The chain couples TRBV4-1 to TRBJ2-7; D unclear. The CDR3 has 13 amino acids. The germline V gene has CDR1 MGHRA and CDR2 YSYEKL. V was cut by 0 bases and J by 5 bases, with 8 bases left in between. CDR3 sequence reads: CASSQDTRDEQYF. CDR3 sequence (DNA): TGCGCCAGCAGCCAAGATACCCGAGACGAGCAGTACTTC.

The sample holds many counts of this clonotype. The chain has TRBV5-1 and TRBJ2-3; D call uncertain. Trimming stripped 0 bases from V and 5 bases from J, with 7 bases between. The CDR3 runs to 13 residues. Germline values: CDR1 SGHRS, CDR2 YFSETQ. This CDR3 is CASSLATGDTQYF. CDR3 nucleotide sequence: TGCGCCAGCAGCTTGGCTACGGGAGATACGCAGTATTTT. Drawing the rest from reference TRBV5-1 and TRBJ2-3, the complete variable domain is KAGVTQTPRYLIKTRGQQVTLSCSPISGHRSVSWYQQTPGQGLQFLFEYFSETQRNKGNFPGRFSGRQFSNSRSEMNVSTLELGDSALYLCASSLATGDTQYFGPGTRLTVL.

This clonotype was observed a handful of times. The chain recombines TRBV3-1 with TRBJ2-1; 10 nucleotides align to TRBD2. The CDR3 is 16 residues long. The germline V gene encodes CDR1 LGHDT and CDR2 YNNKEL (reference sequence). Trimming removed 3 bases from V and 3 bases from J; junction bases left unmatched: 5. The CDR3 bases are TGTGCCAGCAGCCAGGACTCTAGCGGGAGCTACAATGAGCAGTTCTTC. Amino acids: CASSQDSSGSYNEQFF.

In this sample, this clonotype turned up a few times. The chain recombines TRBV15 with TRBJ1-4; D gene uncertain. Germline V gene lookup returns CDR1 LNHNV and CDR2 YYDKDF (reference sequence). Trimming cost V 3 bases and J 6 bases, with 11 bases left between them. This CDR3 region has 14 residues. The CDR3 is CATSRAGPYEKLFF. CDR3 DNA: TGTGCCACCAGCAGGGCCGGACCCTATGAAAAACTGTTTTTT.

The CDR3 here is CASSLTSGGAHTQYF. The DNA of the CDR3 is TGTGCCAGCAGCTTGACTAGCGGGGGGGCGCATACGCAGTATTTT. This rearrangement joins TRBV5-4 to TRBJ2-3, with TRBD2 matching 13 bases. Trimming at V came to 1 base and at J to 7 bases, leaving 3 bases not matched to a gene. The CDR3 is 15 amino acids. Germline loops: CDR1 SGHNT, CDR2 YYREEE (reference sequence).

This chain connects TRBV18 to TRBJ2-5; tentative D call: TRBD2 (5 bases). Trimming left V 5 bases short and J 1 base short, with 11 bases between. This CDR3 comprises 14 residues. Germline V CDR1 and CDR2: KGHSH, LQKENI. The CDR3 DNA is TGTGCCAGCTCAATGTCGAGCGGCCAAGAGACCCAGTACTTC. This gives the protein CASSMSSGQETQYF.

The sample holds a few counts of this clonotype. The chain uses TRBV29-1 and TRBJ2-7; no firm D call. This CDR3 has 13 amino acids. Germline V gives CDR1 SQVTM, CDR2 ANQGSEA. With 2 bases removed from V and 4 bases from J, the gap between germline ends came to 12 bases. The CDR3 here is CSVEKATTYEQYF. The DNA of the CDR3 is TGCAGCGTTGAAAAAGCTACAACTTACGAGCAGTACTTC.

This clonotype was observed a handful of times. V and J are TRBV6-2 or TRBV6-3 and TRBJ1-2, with D tentatively TRBD1 (5 bases). Trimming stripped 4 bases from V and 5 bases from J, with 11 bases between. The CDR3 has 13 amino acids. CDR1 and CDR2 from the germline V gene are MNHEY and SVGEGT. The CDR3 coding sequence is TGTGCCAGCAGTTCCGGGGGACGGTATGGCTACACCTTC. Its translation: CASSSGGRYGYTF.

This chain connects TRBV12-3 or TRBV12-4 to TRBJ2-7, with D possibly called TRBD1 or TRBD2 (5 bases each). V was shortened by 0 bases and J by 12 bases, with 12 bases between the two germline ends. This CDR3 region has 12 residues. CDR3 protein: CASSLALGDPYF. In DNA form, the CDR3 reads TGTGCCAGCAGTTTAGCGCTGGGGGACCCGTACTTC.

This clonotype has a handful of counts. V is TRBV7-9 and J is TRBJ2-7; possible D gene TRBD1, 6 bases. Trimming left V 4 bases short and J 2 bases short, with 12 bases between. The CDR3 totals 14 residues. CDR1 is SEHNR and CDR2 is FQNEAQ in the germline V gene (reference sequence). The CDR3 reads CASSSTGGAYEQYF. CDR3 bases: TGTGCCAGCAGCTCGACAGGAGGAGCCTACGAGCAGTACTTC.

The chain couples TRBV6-2 or TRBV6-3 to TRBJ2-7, with 7 nucleotides matching TRBD2. The germline V gene encodes CDR1 MNHEY and CDR2 SVGEGT. The CDR3 is 14 amino acids. After removal of 2 bases from V and 5 bases from J, the junction contained 6 bases not matched to a gene. The CDR3 sequence is CASSYAGVVHEQYF. CDR3 nucleotides: TGTGCCAGCAGTTACGCGGGGGTCGTGCACGAGCAGTACTTC.

This clonotype appeared a few times. A single base separates this from a much larger clone, so it may be a read error. This chain joins TRBV7-9 and TRBJ2-7; 7 nucleotides line up with TRBD1. CDR3 length equals 12 residues. The trim removed 3 bases at V and 6 bases at J, leaving 2 bases unmatched. The V gene's germline CDR1 is SEHNR and CDR2 FQNEAQ (reference sequence). This chain's CDR3 is CASSFTGVEQYF. CDR3 coding DNA: TGTGCCAGCAGCTTTACAGGGGTCGAGCAGTACTTC. The full variable domain, with the rest looked up from reference TRBV7-9 and TRBJ2-7, is DTGVSQNPRHKITKRGQNVTFRCDPISEHNRLYWYRQTLGQGPEFLTYFQNEAQLEKSRLLSDRFSAERPKGSFSTLEIQRTEQGDSAMYLCASSFTGVEQYFGPGTRLTVT.

The rearrangement uses TRBV7-9 and TRBJ2-7; 7 nucleotides match TRBD2. This CDR3 has 16 amino acids. The germline CDR1 and CDR2 sequences are SEHNR and FQNEAQ (reference sequence). The J segment lost 5 bases and the V segment lost 1 base, leaving 11 bases of the junction unmatched. DNA of the CDR3: TGTGCCAGCAGCTTAGGTGAAAGCGGGAAACATAACGAGCAGTACTTC. This encodes CASSLGESGKHNEQYF.